This T cell receptor beta chain was documented in a study of blood T cell repertoires in COVID-19. Study summary: Two consecutive negative NP/OP PCR tests, clearance, or resolved symptoms defined Cohort 3 recovery.

TCRdb's copy holds only in-frame clones and misses some; the assay was immunoSEQ multiplex PCR. The sample lists some 180,000 clones; roughly 86% were seen once. Input material: PBMCs or T cells enriched from blood (not recorded which). The TCR comes from a woman in her thirties or forties in a cohort exposed to, infected with or recovered from COVID-19 (not recorded which).

The CDR3 DNA follows: TGTGCCAGCAGTTACTCGAAGGCAGGTCTTTACGCTTTCTTT. It yields the protein CASSYSKAGLYAFF. The chain has TRBV6-5 and TRBJ1-1; D ambiguous. The CDR3 spans 14 residues. Germline assignment: CDR1 MNHEY and CDR2 SVGAGI. Deletions cut 0 bases from V and 11 bases from J, with 16 bases between.